The 20 T cell receptor beta chains below were found in one sample sequenced in a study of cytomegalovirus exposure and HLA in healthy donors. With 60 Vbeta and 13 Jbeta primers, the PCR was carried out. The protocol was immunoSEQ multiplex PCR, while the TCRdb copy is restricted to in-frame clones and leaves out a portion. The sample shows 180,000 or so clones, around 80% of them seen only once. The source material was PBMCs. The source of these receptors is a girl between 10 and 17 years old in good health and CMV-seropositive.

There are a few counts of this clone. The chain has TRBV5-6 and TRBJ1-4, with 10 nucleotides matching TRBD1. This CDR3 is 15 amino acids long. Germline V gives CDR1 SGHDT, CDR2 YYEEEE. Trimming removed 4 bases from V and 7 bases from J; junction bases left unmatched: 7. The CDR3 region has the DNA TGTGCCAGCAGCGGCTGGAGGACAGGGGGTGAAAAACTGTTTTTT. It yields the protein CASSGWRTGGEKLFF.

The CDR3, as DNA: TGTGCCAGCAGCTTAGCGTCCGCCTACGAGCAGTACTTC. Amino acid sequence: CASSLASAYEQYF. This chain connects TRBV7-6 to TRBJ2-7; D is ambiguous. V shed 0 bases and J shed 2 bases, with 5 bases lying between them. In germline, CDR1 is SGHVS, CDR2 FNYEAQ. CDR3 length: 13 residues.

The chain recombines TRBV11-3 with TRBJ2-2, with D perhaps TRBD2 (5 bases). Germline values: CDR1 SGHNT, CDR2 YENEEA. Trimming left V 3 bases short and J 7 bases short, with 12 bases between. The CDR3 runs to 14 residues. This CDR3 is CASSFHYRDGELFF. CDR3 DNA sequence: TGTGCCAGCAGCTTTCACTACCGGGACGGGGAGCTGTTTTTT.

J is TRBJ2-1 and V is TRBV10-3, with TRBD2 as a possible D gene (6 bases). CDR3 length equals 18 residues. The V gene lost 0 bases and the J gene lost 1 base, with 16 bases spanning the gap. CDR1 is ENHRY, CDR2 SYGVKD, per germline. The CDR3 sequence is CAISESVGAGRSYNEQFF. Here the CDR3 DNA reads TGTGCCATCAGTGAGTCGGTCGGAGCGGGCCGGTCCTACAATGAGCAGTTCTTC.

The CDR3 DNA reads TGCAGCGTCCAGACAGGGCGGGATACGCAGTATTTT. Its protein product is CSVQTGRDTQYF. The V call is TRBV29-1, the J call TRBJ2-3, with 7 bases lining up with TRBD1. V dropped 6 bases and J dropped 6; count of bases not matched to a gene: 6. The CDR3 contains 12 residues. Germline V gene lookup returns CDR1 SQVTM and CDR2 ANQGSEA.

The rearrangement joins TRBV6-5 to TRBJ2-7; no firm D call. V was trimmed by 0 bases and J by 7 bases, leaving 13 bases between them. The CDR3 covers 14 residues. Germline V gene sequence: CDR1 MNHEY, CDR2 SVGAGI. CDR3 region: CASSYSRSAREQYF. CDR3 in DNA: TGTGCCAGCAGTTACTCTAGGAGCGCTCGGGAGCAGTACTTC.

The rearrangement links TRBV5-4 to TRBJ2-3, with 11 bases fitting TRBD2. Germline V gives CDR1 SGHNT, CDR2 YYREEE (reference sequence). This CDR3 is built from 16 residues. The V segment lost 1 base and the J segment 1 base; nucleotides outside the gene matches: 2. The CDR3 sequence is CASSLSLAGGTDTQYF. The CDR3 nucleotides read TGTGCCAGCAGCTTGTCACTAGCGGGGGGCACAGATACGCAGTATTTT.

CDR3 DNA: TGTGCCAGCAGTGCCCCAACTAGTCCCGAGACCCAGTACTTC. It yields the protein CASSAPTSPETQYF. This chain joins TRBV6-1 and TRBJ2-5, with D perhaps matching TRBD2 (5 bases). Germline CDR1 is MNHNS and CDR2 is SASEGT. There are 14 residues in the CDR3. Deletions cut 4 bases from V and 5 bases from J, with 14 bases between.

The genes are TRBV29-1 and TRBJ1-2; D unclear. Germline assignment: CDR1 SQVTM and CDR2 ANQGSEA. Trimming pared 4 bases from V and 1 base from J, leaving 10 bases between. The CDR3 spans 13 residues. For the CDR3, the DNA is TGCAGCGTTGTTCTTCACAATAACTATGGCTACACCTTC. Residues: CSVVLHNNYGYTF.

The chain is built from TRBV2 and TRBJ1-1, with 9 bases fitting TRBD1. The CDR3 is made up of 14 amino acids. Germline lookup yields CDR1 SNHLY and CDR2 FYNNEI. V was pared by 6 bases and J by 5 bases, with 7 bases of the junction left unmatched. As DNA, the CDR3 is TGTGCCAGCAGCTTGGGACAGGGATATACTGAAGCTTTCTTT. Protein product: CASSLGQGYTEAFF.

The genes are TRBV10-3 and TRBJ2-2; D is ambiguous. Germline V lookup: CDR1 ENHRY, CDR2 SYGVKD. This CDR3 has 16 amino acids. Trimming took 0 bases from V and 0 from J, leaving 8 bases between them. CDR3 coding DNA: TGTGCCATCAGTGAGTCGTCCACGGCGAACACCGGGGAGCTGTTTTTT. Its protein product is CAISESSTANTGELFF.

The chain joins TRBV7-9 to TRBJ1-5; TRBD1 might be the D (5 bases). Trimming took 6 bases from V and 6 from J, leaving 15 bases between them. Germline CDR1 is SEHNR and CDR2 is FQNEAQ (reference sequence). This CDR3 comprises 14 residues. The CDR3 DNA follows: TGTGCCAGCAGTACCGGGACTTCGAGTCAGCCCCAGCATTTT. It encodes CASSTGTSSQPQHF.

V is TRBV5-6 and J is TRBJ2-2; 7 bases align to TRBD1. The V segment lost 5 bases and the J segment 1 base; nucleotides outside the gene matches: 5. This CDR3 is built from 15 residues. Germline values: CDR1 SGHDT, CDR2 YYEEEE. CDR3 in amino acids: CASSLRTGNTGELFF. In DNA form, the CDR3 reads TGTGCCAGCAGTCTAAGGACAGGGAACACCGGGGAGCTGTTTTTT.

This rearrangement joins TRBV6-1 to TRBJ2-1, with D possibly being TRBD2 (5 bases). V was trimmed by 1 base and J by 7 bases, leaving 11 bases between them. This CDR3 is 14 amino acids long. Germline V gene lookup returns CDR1 MNHNS and CDR2 SASEGT. The CDR3 nucleotides are TGTGCCAGCAGTGAAGAGGGAGTCGTGAATGAGCAGTTCTTC. Protein sequence: CASSEEGVVNEQFF.

The CDR3 sequence is CASSHSTGPYGYTF. The CDR3 nucleotides are TGTGCCAGCAGCCACTCGACAGGCCCTTATGGCTACACCTTC. The genes are TRBV14 and TRBJ1-2; tentatively, D is TRBD1 (6 bases). This CDR3 is built from 14 residues. V was shortened by 3 bases and J by 5 bases, with 13 bases between the two germline ends. Germline-derived CDR1 and CDR2 are SGHDN and FVKESK.

The CDR3 region is CASSLSGGRSTDTQYF. CDR3 sequence (DNA): TGTGCCAGCAGTTTGTCGGGGGGCCGATCCACAGATACGCAGTATTTT. The chain carries TRBV27 and TRBJ2-3, with D maybe TRBD2 (7 bases). The germline gives CDR1 MNHEY, CDR2 SMNVEV (reference sequence). This CDR3 is 16 amino acids long. Deletions cut 3 bases from V and 2 bases from J, with 15 bases between.

This chain uses TRBV5-5 with TRBJ2-7; TRBD2 matches 11 bases. The CDR3 spans 15 residues. The ends lost 4 bases at V and 3 bases at J; junction bases unmatched: 6. Germline CDR1 is SGHKS and CDR2 is YYEKEE (reference sequence). The CDR3 DNA reads TGTGCCAGCAGCCTACAGACTAGCGGGGTCTACGAGCAGTACTTC. Amino acid sequence: CASSLQTSGVYEQYF.

The chain has TRBV7-9 and TRBJ2-3; D perhaps matches TRBD1 (6 bases). The V end was cut by 3 bases, the J end by 6 bases, with 13 bases between. The CDR3 loop spans 14 amino acids. CDR1 is SEHNR, CDR2 FQNEAQ, per germline (reference sequence). CDR3 amino acids: CASSFKGELDTQYF. CDR3 in DNA: TGTGCCAGCAGCTTTAAGGGGGAGCTGGATACGCAGTATTTT.

A few counts support this clone. The chain uses TRBV4-3 and TRBJ2-7, with TRBD1 identical over 12 bases. Looked up from germline, CDR1 is LGHNA and CDR2 is YSLEER. The CDR3 sequence is 17 residues long. Trimming removed 1 base from V and 3 bases from J; junction bases left unmatched: 7. For the CDR3, the DNA is TGCGCCAGCAGCCAAGCCACCGGGACAGGGGGCCTCTACGAGCAGTACTTC. This translates into CASSQATGTGGLYEQYF.

V is TRBV25-1 and J is TRBJ2-5; TRBD2 is a possible D gene (6 bases). CDR3 size: 13 residues. CDR1 is MGHDK and CDR2 is SYGVNS in the germline V gene. With 4 bases removed from V and 5 bases from J, the gap between germline ends came to 11 bases. In DNA form, the CDR3 reads TGTGCCAGCAGTGGAGACAGCGGGGAGACCCAGTACTTC. This encodes CASSGDSGETQYF.